The 12 T cell receptor beta chains presented below share a single source sample, sequenced in a study of T cell changes during pregnancy in multiple sclerosis. The data were produced by immunoSEQ multiplex PCR, yet TCRdb's version contains in-frame clones alone and is incomplete. Of 40,000 to 45,000 clones listed, 85% to 95% are singletons. The starting material was CD8+ T cells from peripheral blood mononuclear cells, obtained in the third trimester of pregnancy. These receptors originate from a female donor with multiple sclerosis, enrolled in a pregnancy study.

The chain carries TRBV28 and TRBJ2-7; D may be TRBD1 (7 bases). Germline V CDR1 and CDR2: MDHEN, SYDVKM. The CDR3 loop spans 14 amino acids. Trimming took 3 bases from V and 5 from J, leaving 14 bases between them. CDR3 coding DNA: TGTGCCAGCAGTTTGACCAGGGGGAGGCACGAGCAGTACTTC. Encoded protein: CASSLTRGRHEQYF.

This clone appeared once. CDR3 nucleotides: TGTGCCACCAGCGGGACAGGGGGTGGCACTGAAGCTTTCTTT. This encodes CATSGTGGGTEAFF. This chain connects TRBV15 to TRBJ1-1, with 11 nucleotides matching TRBD1. The junction had 3 bases not matched to a gene; V was cut back by 5 bases and J by 4 bases. This CDR3 comprises 14 residues. From germline, CDR1 is LNHNV and CDR2 YYDKDF (reference sequence).

The V gene is TRBV4-3, the J gene TRBJ2-3, with 7 positions matching TRBD2. Per the germline V gene, CDR1 is LGHNA and CDR2 is YSLEER. Trimming removed 0 bases from V and 0 bases from J; junction bases left unmatched: 6. CDR3 length equals 17 residues. CDR3 bases: TGCGCCAGCAGCCAAGATGGAGCGGGGACTAGCACAGATACGCAGTATTTT. This codes for CASSQDGAGTSTDTQYF.

The CDR3 DNA is TGTGCCAGTAGTTTGACAGGGGCCACTGAAGCTTTCTTT. This gives the protein CASSLTGATEAFF. The chain joins TRBV19 to TRBJ1-1, with TRBD1 identical over 8 bases. There are 13 residues in the CDR3. Trimming cost V 5 bases and J 4 bases; bases outside gene matches: 3. From germline, CDR1 is LNHDA and CDR2 SQIVND (reference sequence).

The chain has TRBV28 and TRBJ1-5; D ambiguous. Trimming took 2 bases from V and 9 from J, leaving 14 bases between them. This CDR3 is 14 amino acids long. Per germline, CDR1 MDHEN and CDR2 SYDVKM. In nucleotides, the CDR3 is TGTGCCAGCAGTTTACGAGGGTCTCGGCGGCCCCAGCATTTT. Protein product: CASSLRGSRRPQHF.

This chain links TRBV13 with TRBJ2-7; TRBD1 agrees at 7 bases. This CDR3 contains 14 residues. V trimming: 5 bases; J trimming: 3 bases; junction bases outside the gene matches: 7. Germline lookup yields CDR1 PRHDT and CDR2 FYEKMQ (reference sequence). CDR3 sequence (DNA): TGTGCCAGCAGCGGCGGACAGGACCGCTACGAGCAGTACTTC. This encodes CASSGGQDRYEQYF.

The CDR3 here is CASSITGGSYNEQFF. CDR3 nucleotides: TGTGCCAGTAGTATAACAGGGGGCTCCTACAATGAGCAGTTCTTC. V gene TRBV19 combines with J gene TRBJ2-1; 8 bases align to TRBD1. The ends lost 2 bases at V and 0 bases at J; junction bases unmatched: 0. The CDR3 is made up of 15 amino acids. Germline lookup yields CDR1 LNHDA and CDR2 SQIVND (reference sequence).

The J gene is TRBJ2-7, the V gene TRBV2; 8 positions match TRBD2. With 3 bases clipped from V and 0 bases from J, the junction kept 10 bases outside the gene matches. Germline CDR1 and CDR2: SNHLY and FYNNEI. The CDR3 has 17 amino acids. The CDR3 loop is CASSEPGLALNSYEQYF. The DNA for the CDR3 is TGTGCCAGCAGTGAGCCAGGACTAGCTCTCAACTCCTACGAGCAGTACTTC.

As for this clone: The sample contains more than one DNA sequence encoding this CDR3. V and J are TRBV29-1 and TRBJ2-7; possibly TRBD1 for D (6 bases). The CDR3 runs to 13 residues. The V and J ends lost 4 bases and 3 bases respectively, with 13 bases between them. CDR1 and CDR2 from the germline V gene are SQVTM and ANQGSEA. The CDR3 loop reads CSVGSGEHYEQYF. CDR3 nucleotide sequence: TGCAGCGTTGGATCAGGGGAACACTACGAGCAGTACTTC.

The chain uses TRBV6-1 and TRBJ2-7; D remains ambiguous. This CDR3 is 13 amino acids long. In germline, CDR1 is MNHNS, CDR2 SASEGT. V lost 2 bases to trimming and J lost 0 bases, with 5 bases between them. The CDR3 protein is CASSENTSYEQYF. DNA for the CDR3: TGTGCCAGCAGTGAAAACACCTCCTACGAGCAGTACTTC.

This chain connects TRBV6-4 to TRBJ2-3; tentative D call: TRBD2 (6 bases). Germline-derived CDR1 and CDR2 are MRHNA and SNTAGT. The CDR3 contains 14 residues. V was cut by 4 bases and J by 0 bases, with 8 bases left in between. The CDR3 spells CASSGSGSTDTQYF. The CDR3 region has the DNA TGTGCCAGCAGTGGTAGCGGTAGCACAGATACGCAGTATTTT.

Written as DNA, the CDR3 is TGCGCCAGCAGCTTGGGGGCAGGGGTGGACACTGAAGCTTTCTTT. It specifies CASSLGAGVDTEAFF. V is TRBV5-1 and J is TRBJ1-1, with D perhaps matching TRBD1 (6 bases). V lost 0 bases, J lost 3 bases, and 12 bases lay in between. This CDR3 comprises 15 residues. CDR1 and CDR2 from the germline V gene are SGHRS and YFSETQ.